A selection of T cell receptor beta chains follows, all from one sample in a study of cytomegalovirus exposure and HLA in healthy donors. Only in-frame clones appear in the TCRdb table, and some are missing; sequencing was by immunoSEQ multiplex PCR. This repertoire includes roughly 65,000 clones. The specimen sequenced was PBMCs. The receptors come from a boy younger than 18 in good health and CMV-seronegative. CDR3s include the opening cysteine and the closing phenylalanine or tryptophan.

>TRBJ1-5|TRBV19
CASYPGQGSNQPQHF
>TRBJ1-2|TRBV19
CASSIPPAGGGYTF
>TRBJ2-3|TRBV9
CASSSLGGVGDTQYF
>TRBJ1-5|TRBV27
CASSLQGWSNQPQHF
>TRBJ1-5|TRBV19
CASSGYGTLNQPQHF
>TRBJ2-7|TRBV5-6
CASSTRWTGRDEQYF
>TRBJ1-2|TRBV30
CARGPLGSLYGYTF
>TRBJ2-1|TRBV7-9
CASSILAGADNEQFF
>TRBJ2-5|TRBV30
CAWREQTVYQETQYF
>TRBJ2-1|TRBV5-5
CASSLVGIRNEQFF
>TRBJ1-6|TRBV13
CASGARQNYNSPLHF
>TRBJ1-1|TRBV5-1
CASSGDRGMNTEAFF
>TRBJ2-1|TRBV2
CASSLDSYSYNEQFF
>TRBJ1-2|TRBV14
CASSQTGAGYGYTF
>TRBJ1-3|TRBV6-5
CASQRQGQGNTIYF
>TRBJ2-3|TRBV21-1
CASIPLADTTGASTDTQYF
>TRBJ2-3|TRBV4-1
CASSQEVAGGGTDTQYF
>TRBJ1-2|TRBV19
CASSDDRDREGYTF
>TRBJ1-5|TRBV19
CASSISDSHNQPQHF
>TRBJ2-7|TRBV27
CATKRSEQYF